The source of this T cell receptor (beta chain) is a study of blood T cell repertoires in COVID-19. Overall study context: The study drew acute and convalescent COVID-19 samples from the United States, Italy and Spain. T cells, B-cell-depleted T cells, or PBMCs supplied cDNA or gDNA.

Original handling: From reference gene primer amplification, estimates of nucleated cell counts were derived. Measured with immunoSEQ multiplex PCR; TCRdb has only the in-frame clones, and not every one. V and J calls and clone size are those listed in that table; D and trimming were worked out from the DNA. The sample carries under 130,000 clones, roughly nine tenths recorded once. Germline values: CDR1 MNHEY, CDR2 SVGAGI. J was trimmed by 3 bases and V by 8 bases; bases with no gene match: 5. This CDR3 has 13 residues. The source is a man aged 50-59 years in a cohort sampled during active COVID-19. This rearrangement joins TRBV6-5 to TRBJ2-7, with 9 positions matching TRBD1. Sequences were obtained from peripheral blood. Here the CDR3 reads CASGQGLHYEQYF. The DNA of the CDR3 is TGTGCCAGCGGACAGGGGCTACACTACGAGCAGTACTTC.